This T cell receptor (beta chain) was captured by sequencing in a study of blood T cell repertoires in COVID-19. Study overall: Samples came from the United States, Italy and Spain, spanning acute and convalescent COVID-19. The analysed material was cDNA or gDNA that came from T cells, B-cell-depleted T cells, or PBMCs.

V shed 4 bases and J 4 bases; nucleotides not matched to a gene: 7. This CDR3 is built from 15 residues. Germline values: CDR1 MGHRA, CDR2 YSYEKL. The authors' processing: Counts of nucleated cells, estimated from reference gene primer amplification, were obtained. The protocol was immunoSEQ multiplex PCR, while the TCRdb copy is restricted to in-frame clones and leaves out a portion. The DNA was the basis for D and trimming; V, J and clone size are from that table. The sample carries about 180,000 clones, 80% recorded once. The rearrangement links TRBV4-1 to TRBJ1-2, with TRBD1 matching 9 bases. This sequence was found in a man aged 65 to 85 with active or convalescent COVID-19. The sample consisted of peripheral blood. For the CDR3, the DNA is TGCGCCAGCAGCCCCCGGGACAGGGAAACCTATGGCTACACCTTC. It translates to CASSPRDRETYGYTF.